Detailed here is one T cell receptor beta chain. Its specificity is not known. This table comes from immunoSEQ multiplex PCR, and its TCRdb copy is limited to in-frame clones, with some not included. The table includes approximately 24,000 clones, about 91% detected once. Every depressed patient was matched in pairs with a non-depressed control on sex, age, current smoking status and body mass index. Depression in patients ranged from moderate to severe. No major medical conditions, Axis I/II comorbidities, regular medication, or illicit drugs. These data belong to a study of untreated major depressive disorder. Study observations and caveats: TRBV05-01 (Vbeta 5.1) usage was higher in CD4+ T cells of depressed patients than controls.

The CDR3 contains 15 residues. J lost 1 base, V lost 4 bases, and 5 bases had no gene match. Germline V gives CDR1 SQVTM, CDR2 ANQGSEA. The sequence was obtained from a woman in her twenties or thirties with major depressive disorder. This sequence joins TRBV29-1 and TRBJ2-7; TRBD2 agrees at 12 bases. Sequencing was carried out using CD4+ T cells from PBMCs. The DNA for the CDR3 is TGCAGCGTTGGGGGGGGGACTAGCGGGTCCTACGAGCAGTACTTC. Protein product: CSVGGGTSGSYEQYF.